The 19 T cell receptor beta chains given below trace back to one sample, sequenced in a study of PD-1 blockade in classical Hodgkin lymphoma. In every patient, relapse followed autologous stem cell transplantation, while exposure to brentuximab vedotin differed. Produced via immunoSEQ multiplex PCR; TCRdb's table is partial and in-frame only. The sample records about 11,000 clones, around 74% being singletons. Sequences were derived from peripheral blood mononuclear cells (PBMCs), sampled at baseline. The receptors were sampled from a human donor with classical Hodgkin lymphoma.

The chain joins TRBV6-1 to TRBJ2-2; tentatively, D is TRBD1 (6 bases). Trimming removed 2 bases from V and 6 bases from J, with 13 bases in between. CDR3 size: 15 residues. The germline CDR1 and CDR2 sequences are MNHNS and SASEGT. The CDR3 DNA sequence: TGTGCCAGCAGTGAACTGGCAGGGGTGGCCGGGGAGCTGTTTTTT. Protein product: CASSELAGVAGELFF.

The genes are TRBV18 and TRBJ2-2; 7 bases agree with TRBD2. With V trimmed by 2 bases and J by 6 bases, 3 bases remained unmatched. Germline assignment: CDR1 KGHSH and CDR2 LQKENI. The CDR3 is 14 amino acids. This CDR3 reads CASSPSAGAGELFF. The CDR3 DNA follows: TGTGCCAGCTCACCATCTGCGGGAGCCGGGGAGCTGTTTTTT.

The J gene is TRBJ1-2, the V gene TRBV10-3; D possibly corresponds to TRBD1 (5 bases). Trimming took off 10 bases at V and 4 bases at J, with 19 bases between the two ends. CDR3 size: 14 residues. Per germline, CDR1 ENHRY and CDR2 SYGVKD. DNA for the CDR3: TGTGCCACCGGGGGGGGTTCGCCGTCCTATGGCTACACCTTC. Translated, it gives CATGGGSPSYGYTF.

The table lists this clone with a count of one. The CDR3 bases are TGTGCCAGCAGCTTCGGGCAAAAAAACACCATATATTTT. This encodes CASSFGQKNTIYF. The gene calls are TRBV7-9 and TRBJ1-3; D remains ambiguous. Deletions cut 3 bases from V and 6 bases from J, with 9 bases between. The CDR3 is made up of 13 amino acids. Germline V CDR1 and CDR2: SEHNR, FQNEAQ (reference sequence).

V is TRBV10-3 and J is TRBJ2-3; TRBD2 aligns across 12 bases. The length of the CDR3 is 17 residues. V was pared by 0 bases and J by 3 bases, with 4 bases of the junction left unmatched. The germline CDR1 and CDR2 sequences are ENHRY and SYGVKD. This chain's CDR3 is CAISESPSGGATDTQYF. The CDR3 bases are TGTGCCATCAGTGAGTCGCCTAGCGGGGGGGCAACAGATACGCAGTATTTT.

In DNA, the CDR3 is TGTGCCAGCAGTTTAACCACAGGGGGCGCGAGCACAGATACGCAGTATTTT. This translates into CASSLTTGGASTDTQYF. The chain combines TRBV27 with TRBJ2-3; 9 nucleotides align to TRBD1. Trimming removed 2 bases from V and 0 bases from J; junction bases left unmatched: 6. This CDR3 contains 17 residues. Germline V gene lookup returns CDR1 MNHEY and CDR2 SMNVEV (reference sequence).

This chain joins TRBV7-2 and TRBJ2-1, with TRBD2 matching 8 bases. This CDR3 region has 16 residues. Unmatched junction bases numbered 6, after V lost 5 bases and J lost 0 bases. CDR1 is SGHTA, CDR2 FQGNSA, per germline. The CDR3 here is CASSPGGTSSYNEQFF. Here the CDR3 DNA reads TGTGCCAGCAGCCCCGGCGGGACTAGCTCCTACAATGAGCAGTTCTTC.

The chain uses TRBV27 and TRBJ1-2, with 9 bases lining up with TRBD1. The CDR3 consists of 13 residues. In germline, CDR1 is MNHEY, CDR2 SMNVEV (reference sequence). Trimming at V came to 5 bases and at J to 8 bases, leaving 6 bases not matched to a gene. This CDR3 is CASSRTGGTGYTF. CDR3 in DNA: TGTGCCAGCAGTCGCACAGGGGGCACGGGCTACACCTTC.

The genes are TRBV11-3 and TRBJ2-2; unclear D gene. The CDR3 consists of 16 residues. The germline CDR1 and CDR2 sequences are SGHNT and YENEEA. The ends were cut back, 8 bases at V and 5 bases at J, with 21 bases in the middle. The CDR3: CASYISAGPLTGELFF. As DNA, the CDR3 is TGTGCCAGCTATATTTCGGCAGGCCCTTTGACCGGGGAGCTGTTTTTT. Full variable domain (rest looked up from reference TRBV11-3 and TRBJ2-2): EAGVVQSPRYKIIEKKQPVAFWCNPISGHNTLYWYLQNLGQGPELLIRYENEEAVDDSQLPKDRFSAERLKGVDSTLKIQPAELGDSAVYLCASYISAGPLTGELFFGEGSRLTVL.

The chain couples TRBV7-8 to TRBJ2-7; 8 bases fit TRBD1. Trimming took 5 bases from V and 3 from J; bases not matched to a gene: 9. This CDR3 region has 15 residues. Germline V CDR1 and CDR2: SGHVS, FQNEAQ. The CDR3: CASSLGRQGYYEQYV. In DNA, the CDR3 is TGTGCCAGCAGCCTAGGGAGACAGGGGTACTACGAGCAGTACGTC.

The rearrangement uses TRBV10-3 and TRBJ1-2; no clear D gene. The CDR3 loop spans 14 amino acids. Trimming cost V 5 bases and J 6 bases, with 16 bases left between them. Germline CDR1 and CDR2: ENHRY and SYGVKD. The CDR3 sequence: CAISLRRETNGYTF. CDR3 nucleotide sequence: TGTGCCATCAGTCTGAGGAGGGAAACGAATGGCTACACCTTC.

This clone has just a few counts. This chain joins TRBV28 and TRBJ1-5; D gene unclear. The CDR3 runs 13 residues. The V gene's germline CDR1 is MDHEN and CDR2 SYDVKM. Trimming removed 4 bases from V and 2 bases from J, with 6 bases in between. The CDR3: CASSSWGNQPQHF. CDR3 sequence (DNA): TGTGCCAGCAGTTCCTGGGGCAATCAGCCCCAGCATTTT.

This clone appeared once. The chain combines TRBV4-3 with TRBJ2-1; D may be TRBD2 (5 bases). Trimming pared 0 bases from V and 0 bases from J, leaving 9 bases between. This CDR3 contains 16 residues. From germline, CDR1 is LGHNA and CDR2 YSLEER. The CDR3 region is CASSQETGNSYNEQFF. DNA of the CDR3: TGCGCCAGCAGCCAAGAAACGGGGAACTCCTACAATGAGCAGTTCTTC.

This clone has only a few counts. This rearrangement joins TRBV11-3 to TRBJ2-1; D assignment may be TRBD1 or TRBD2 (5 bases each). Per germline, CDR1 SGHNT and CDR2 YENEEA. The CDR3 covers 16 residues. Trimming cost V 0 bases and J 5 bases, with 14 bases left between them. The CDR3 bases are TGTGCCAGCAGCTTAGATGGGACCCGGCGCAACAATGAGCAGTTCTTC. Translating gives CASSLDGTRRNNEQFF.

This clone was found a few times. This chain uses TRBV28 with TRBJ1-5; no clear D gene. V lost 2 bases to trimming and J lost 2 bases, with 7 bases between them. The CDR3 spans 14 residues. Looked up from germline, CDR1 is MDHEN and CDR2 is SYDVKM. The CDR3 nucleotides read TGTGCCAGCAGTTTAGTGCTTGGCAATCAGCCCCAGCATTTT. As protein: CASSLVLGNQPQHF.

The genes are TRBV28 and TRBJ1-1; D is unclear. The CDR3 runs 14 residues. Per germline, CDR1 MDHEN and CDR2 SYDVKM. The ends were cut back, 3 bases at V and 1 base at J, with 9 bases in the middle. The CDR3 nucleotides are TGTGCCAGCAGTTTCGGATGGGGGAACACTGAAGCTTTCTTT. Residues: CASSFGWGNTEAFF.

This clone was observed a few times. V and J are TRBV7-9 and TRBJ1-1; D is ambiguous. The CDR3 runs 12 residues. Germline V gene lookup returns CDR1 SEHNR and CDR2 FQNEAQ (reference sequence). The V end was cut by 4 bases, the J end by 7 bases, with 10 bases between. CDR3 nucleotides: TGTGCCAGCAGCTACCACGGCAGTGAAGCTTTCTTT. Protein sequence: CASSYHGSEAFF.

The V call is TRBV6-5, the J call TRBJ1-5, with D unclear. The CDR3 is 13 residues long. Germline CDR1 reads MNHEY; CDR2 reads SVGAGI. The CDR3 is CATHPDLTQPQHF. DNA for the CDR3: TGTGCAACCCATCCCGACTTGACTCAGCCCCAGCATTTT.

The chain uses TRBV2 and TRBJ2-6; 8 bases align to TRBD1. Per the germline V gene, CDR1 is SNHLY and CDR2 is FYNNEI. Germline trimming cut 4 bases from V and 6 bases from J; bases unmatched to any gene: 5. The CDR3 totals 15 residues. The CDR3 DNA reads as TGTGCCAGCAGTGTGGTGACAGGGGCGGCCAACGTCCTGACTTTC. Its protein product is CASSVVTGAANVLTF.